These T cell receptor beta chains were read from a single sample in a study of T-cell reconstitution after alpha-beta-depleted transplantation in children. TCRdb ran MiXCR on the PCR reads and lists one entry per CDR3 protein. This sample has 45,000 to 55,000 distinct CDR3 sequences, with about a tenth found just once. This specimen consisted of PBMCs, mostly from graft donor cells, obtained 60 days after TCRalphabeta/CD19-depleted stem cell transplant. All receptors come from a male patient between 2 and 15 years old who had a stem cell transplant for chronic granulomatous disease, so the T cells may come from the graft donor. Each CDR3 is given with its conserved first and last residue. The D gene is left open where the match is weak. Clone size appears in some rows only: once, few, many, or a class for an expanded clone.

>TRBJ2-3|TRBD2|TRBV20-1|many
CSARDPSGRRSDTQYF
TGCAGTGCTAGAGACCCCAGCGGGAGAAGGTCAGATACGCAGTATTTT
>TRBJ2-1|NA|TRBV27|many
CASSFGQGRKLHPFF
TGTGCCAGCAGTTTCGGTCAGGGGCGGAAATTACATCCGTTCTTC
>TRBJ2-1|TRBD1|TRBV6-5|NA
CASSSTQGQRYNEQFF
TGTGCCAGCAGTTCCACACAGGGACAGAGATACAATGAGCAGTTCTTC
>TRBJ1-2|NA|TRBV29-1|many
CSVRMRGSYGYTF
TGCAGCGTTCGGATGAGGGGGAGCTATGGCTACACCTTC
>TRBJ1-2|NA|TRBV12-3/TRBV12-4|many
CASSLVASGLSYGYTF
TGTGCCAGCAGTTTAGTCGCCTCAGGGCTTTCCTATGGCTACACCTTC
>TRBJ1-2|NA|TRBV4-1|many
CASSQTMGGRANYGYTF
TGCGCCAGCAGCCAAACCATGGGGGGCAGGGCTAACTATGGCTACACCTTC
>TRBJ2-5|NA|TRBV6-1|NA
CASSEVQGGQETQCF
TGTGCCAGCAGTGAAGTTCAGGGGGGGCAAGAGACCCAGTGCTTC
>TRBJ2-1|NA|TRBV15|many
CATSRESGLSYNEQFF
TGTGCCACCAGCAGGGAAAGCGGGCTCTCCTACAATGAGCAGTTCTTC
>TRBJ2-3|NA|TRBV28|many
CASAQGAVGTQYF
TGTGCCAGCGCTCAGGGTGCGGTAGGAACGCAGTATTTT
>TRBJ2-7|NA|TRBV10-3|many
CAISSASYEQYF
TGTGCCATCAGTTCAGCTTCCTACGAGCAGTACTTC
>TRBJ1-3|NA|TRBV9|NA
CASSALSGNTIYF
TGTGCCAGCAGCGCCCTCTCTGGAAACACCATATATTTT
>TRBJ1-5|NA|TRBV12-3/TRBV12-4|many
CASGDFDQPQHF
TGTGCCAGCGGGGATTTTGATCAGCCCCAGCATTTT
>TRBJ2-7|NA|TRBV9|many
CASSVIGDSSYEQYF
TGTGCCAGCAGCGTAATTGGGGATAGCTCCTACGAGCAGTACTTC
>TRBJ2-3|NA|TRBV3-1|NA
CASSQILRGLVATDTQYF
TGTGCCAGCAGCCAAATACTAAGGGGTTTAGTAGCGACAGATACGCAGTATTTT
>TRBJ2-7|TRBD1|TRBV12-3/TRBV12-4|many
CASRGQGTYEQYF
TGTGCCAGCAGAGGACAGGGGACCTACGAGCAGTACTTC